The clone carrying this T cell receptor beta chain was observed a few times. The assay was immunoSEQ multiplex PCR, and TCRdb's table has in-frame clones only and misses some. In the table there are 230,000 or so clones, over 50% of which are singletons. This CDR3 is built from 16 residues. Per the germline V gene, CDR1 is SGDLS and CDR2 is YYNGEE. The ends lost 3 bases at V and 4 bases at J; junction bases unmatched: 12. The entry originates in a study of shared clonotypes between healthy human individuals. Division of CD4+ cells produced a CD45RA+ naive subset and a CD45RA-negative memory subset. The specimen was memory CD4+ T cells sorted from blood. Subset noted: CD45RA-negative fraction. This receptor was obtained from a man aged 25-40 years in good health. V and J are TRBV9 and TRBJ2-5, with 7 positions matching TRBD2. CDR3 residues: CASSDGGAGAGETQYF. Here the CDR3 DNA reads TGTGCCAGCAGCGATGGAGGTGCGGGAGCGGGAGAGACCCAGTACTTC.